The next 13 T cell receptor beta chains were all read from a single sample in a study of radiotherapy plus CTLA-4 blockade in lung cancer. Libraries were prepared by immunoSEQ multiplex PCR; TCRdb keeps only in-frame clonotypes and omits some of them. The top ten clones hold about 3.1% of a sample with about 59,000 clones, 76% of them seen once. This specimen consisted of peripheral blood, obtained from a patient treated with radiotherapy plus ipilimumab. These receptors all come from a human donor with non-small cell lung cancer who had a complete response to radiotherapy plus ipilimumab.

This clone was observed a single time. CDR3 sequence: CASSAALVQQYF. In DNA, the CDR3 is TGTGCCAGCAGCGCCGCCCTAGTCCAGCAGTACTTC. This sequence joins TRBV2 and TRBJ2-7; D is undetermined. The CDR3 is 12 residues long. V dropped 6 bases and J dropped 8 bases, with 14 bases sitting between them. Germline CDR1 is SNHLY and CDR2 is FYNNEI.

The chain links TRBV4-3 to TRBJ2-7; unclear D gene. The V end was cut by 0 bases, the J end by 3 bases, with 12 bases between. The germline V gene encodes CDR1 LGHNA and CDR2 YSLEER. The CDR3 is 15 residues long. In DNA, the CDR3 is TGCGCCAGCAGCCAAGATATCGGCGGTAGCTACGAGCAGTACTTC. This gives the protein CASSQDIGGSYEQYF.

V and J are TRBV4-3 and TRBJ1-2, with a possible D match to TRBD1 (5 bases). The V and J ends lost 0 bases and 2 bases respectively, with 7 bases between them. Per germline, CDR1 LGHNA and CDR2 YSLEER. The CDR3 extends over 14 amino acids. This CDR3 is CASSQDGGNYGYTF. In DNA, the CDR3 is TGCGCCAGCAGCCAAGATGGGGGGAACTATGGCTACACCTTC.

The rearrangement uses TRBV6-5 and TRBJ1-2, with D perhaps matching TRBD1 (5 bases). The CDR3 has 14 residues. Germline V gives CDR1 MNHEY, CDR2 SVGAGI. V lost 4 bases to trimming and J lost 6 bases, with 15 bases between them. CDR3 sequence: CASSSLGGRDGYTF. CDR3 DNA sequence: TGTGCCAGCAGTTCCCTCGGGGGGAGGGATGGCTACACCTTC.

This chain joins TRBV7-9 and TRBJ1-2, with D possibly being TRBD1 (5 bases). The CDR3 is made up of 15 amino acids. V was pared by 4 bases and J by 2 bases, with 14 bases between. The germline gives CDR1 SEHNR, CDR2 FQNEAQ (reference sequence). CDR3 coding DNA: TGTGCCAGCAGCTCCGGAATCAGGGCCAACTATGGCTACACCTTC. It yields the protein CASSSGIRANYGYTF. The full variable domain, with the rest looked up from reference TRBV7-9 and TRBJ1-2, is DTGVSQNPRHKITKRGQNVTFRCDPISEHNRLYWYRQTLGQGPEFLTYFQNEAQLEKSRLLSDRFSAERPKGSFSTLEIQRTEQGDSAMYLCASSSGIRANYGYTFGSGTRLTVV.

V gene TRBV7-2 combines with J gene TRBJ2-3; D is perhaps TRBD2 (6 bases). Trimming stripped 1 base from V and 9 bases from J, with 8 bases between. The CDR3 has 12 amino acids. CDR1 is SGHTA, CDR2 FQGNSA, per germline. The CDR3 protein is CASSLGGVTQYF. The DNA of the CDR3 is TGTGCCAGCAGCTTAGGGGGGGTAACGCAGTATTTT.

CDR3 sequence: CASSSSRVSKNIQYF. As DNA, the CDR3 is TGTGCCAGCAGCTCCTCCAGGGTGTCCAAAAACATTCAGTACTTC. This chain uses TRBV7-9 with TRBJ2-4; possible D gene TRBD1, 5 bases. V lost 4 bases and J 2 bases, leaving 12 bases between the germline ends. CDR1 and CDR2 (germline): SEHNR, FQNEAQ (reference sequence). CDR3 size: 15 residues.

This chain joins TRBV5-1 and TRBJ2-5, with no clear D. Trimming removed 1 base from V and 0 bases from J, with 10 bases in between. Germline V gene sequence: CDR1 SGHRS, CDR2 YFSETQ. The CDR3 contains 15 residues. The CDR3 DNA reads TGCGCCAGCAGCTTGTTGTGGAGAGACCAAGAGACCCAGTACTTC. Its translation: CASSLLWRDQETQYF.

This clone was seen a few times. The V call is TRBV6-5, the J call TRBJ1-4, with 7 bases that match TRBD1. Losses at the gene ends were 5 bases for V and 4 bases for J; bases not matched to a gene: 7. There are 15 residues in the CDR3. Germline assignment: CDR1 MNHEY and CDR2 SVGAGI. The CDR3 bases are TGTGCCAGCAGTAAAGGGACAGTCAGTAATGAAAAACTGTTTTTT. Translation gives CASSKGTVSNEKLFF.

The gene calls are TRBV4-1 and TRBJ1-5; TRBD1 matches at 8 bases. CDR1 is MGHRA, CDR2 YSYEKL, per germline. This CDR3 has 15 amino acids. J was trimmed by 6 bases and V by 1 base; bases with no gene match: 5. The CDR3 region is CASSQGQGAFQPQHF. The DNA of the CDR3 is TGCGCCAGCAGCCAAGGGCAGGGGGCGTTTCAGCCCCAGCATTTT.

The sample holds a few counts of this clone. The chain links TRBV7-2 to TRBJ1-2; 7 bases fit TRBD1. Germline V gene lookup returns CDR1 SGHTA and CDR2 FQGNSA. This CDR3 has 15 amino acids. V was pared by 5 bases and J by 5 bases, with 11 bases of the junction left unmatched. The chain's CDR3 is CASSHTGDSVYGYTF. The DNA for the CDR3 is TGTGCCAGCAGCCATACAGGGGATAGTGTTTATGGCTACACCTTC.

V is TRBV5-6 and J is TRBJ2-5, with a possible D match to TRBD2 (6 bases). The CDR3 extends over 15 amino acids. Trimming removed 1 base at V and 5 bases at J, with 15 bases between. CDR1 and CDR2 from the germline V gene are SGHDT and YYEEEE. The CDR3 DNA reads TGTGCCAGCAGCTTGCGGCGGGGCCGGGGTGAGACCCAGTACTTC. Its translation is CASSLRRGRGETQYF.

CDR3 nucleotide sequence: TGTGCCAGCAGTGAGGGACAGGGGGCTCCCTACGAGCAGTACTTC. This encodes CASSEGQGAPYEQYF. This sequence joins TRBV2 and TRBJ2-7; 12 bases line up with TRBD1. Germline-derived CDR1 and CDR2 are SNHLY and FYNNEI. CDR3 size: 15 residues. Trimming cost V 3 bases and J 2 bases; bases outside gene matches: 2.